Listed below are T cell receptor beta chains from one sample, sequenced in a study of blood T cell repertoires in COVID-19. The protocol was immunoSEQ multiplex PCR, while the TCRdb copy is restricted to in-frame clones and leaves out a portion. Of about 180,000 clones listed, 88% are singletons. Sequenced input: PBMCs or T cells enriched from blood (not recorded which). The receptors here all came from a woman between 18 and 30 years old who had recovered from COVID-19. The CDR3 runs from the conserved cysteine through the conserved F or W. The D gene is left open where the match is weak. Some rows have no size entry. The others give once, few or many, or a class for an expanded clone.

j_call d_call v_call clone_size cdr3_nt cdr3_aa
TRBJ2-1 TRBD1 TRBV25-1 NA TGTGCCAGCAGTGAAAATAGGGACAGATTCAATGAGCAGTTCTTC CASSENRDRFNEQFF
TRBJ2-7 TRBD1 TRBV7-9 NA TGTGCCAGCAGCTTTGGGACAGACAACTACGAGCAGTACTTC CASSFGTDNYEQYF
TRBJ2-1 NA TRBV24-1 NA TGTGCCACCAGCGCATTCTCCAGGGGACAATCCTACAATGAGCAGTTCTTC CATSAFSRGQSYNEQFF
TRBJ1-6 NA TRBV30 NA TGTGCCTGGAGTCCACTTCTGAGCTCCTATAATTCACCCCTCCACTTT CAWSPLLSSYNSPLHF
TRBJ1-2 NA TRBV28 NA TGTGCCAGCCTTAACCGGGATAACTATGGCTACACCTTC CASLNRDNYGYTF
TRBJ2-3 TRBD2 TRBV4-3 NA TGCGCCAGCAGCCAAGACCAGACTAGCGGGGTTACGCAGTATTTT CASSQDQTSGVTQYF
TRBJ2-2 NA TRBV5-1 NA TGCGCCAGCATGTCTACGGGAAACACCGGGGAGCTGTTTTTT CASMSTGNTGELFF
TRBJ2-1 NA TRBV29-1 NA TGCAGCAAACAGGTTTACAATGAGCAGTTCTTC CSKQVYNEQFF
TRBJ1-1 NA TRBV7-2 NA TGTGCCAGCAGCTTAAGTGCAGTGAACACTGAAGCTTTCTTT CASSLSAVNTEAFF
TRBJ1-1 NA TRBV11-2 NA TGTGCCAGCAGCTCGCTCGAGGAGGCTTTCTTT CASSSLEEAFF
TRBJ2-3 NA TRBV19 NA TGTGCCAGTAGTATCACTAGCCCTAGCACAGATACGCAGTATTTT CASSITSPSTDTQYF
TRBJ2-7 TRBD1 TRBV25-1 NA TGTGCCAGCACCGGGACAGGGGGCAGGTACGAGCAGTACTTC CASTGTGGRYEQYF
TRBJ1-5 TRBD1 TRBV20-1 NA TGCAGTGCGAGTGACAGGGGGTTCCAGCCCCAGCATTTT CSASDRGFQPQHF
TRBJ2-1 NA TRBV3-1/TRBV3-2 NA TGTGCCAGCTCCGGCGGGACCTACTACAATGAGCAGTTCTTC CASSGGTYYNEQFF
TRBJ2-7 NA TRBV20-1 NA TGCAGTGCTACCCTAGGCGAGCAGTACTTC CSATLGEQYF
TRBJ2-2 NA TRBV5-1 once TGCGCCAGCAGCTTGGTACTCTCGGACACCGGGGAGCTGTTTTTT CASSLVLSDTGELFF
TRBJ2-7 TRBD1 TRBV28 NA TGTGCCAGCAGCTCTCCGGGACAGGGCGTCTCCTACGAGCAGTACTTC CASSSPGQGVSYEQYF
TRBJ2-7 TRBD1 TRBV6-6 NA TGTGCCAGCAGTCCTCGACCAGGACAGGGTGTCTCCTACGAGCAGTACTTC CASSPRPGQGVSYEQYF
TRBJ2-3 TRBD2 TRBV3-1/TRBV3-2 NA TGTGCCAGCAGCCAAGAGGTTGGACTAGCTGGGGAAACAGATACGCAGTATTTT CASSQEVGLAGETDTQYF
TRBJ1-1 TRBD1 TRBV28 once TGTGCCAGCACCCGGGACAGCTTGAACACTGAAGCTTTCTTT CASTRDSLNTEAFF
TRBJ2-1 TRBD2 TRBV7-3 NA TGTGCCAGCAGCCGAGACCCCGCGGGAGGAGGGTACAGTGAGCAGTTCTTC CASSRDPAGGGYSEQFF
TRBJ2-3 TRBD2 TRBV3-1/TRBV3-2 NA TGTGCCAGCAGCCGCCGACTAGCGGGGGATTACACAGATACGCAGTATTTT CASSRRLAGDYTDTQYF
TRBJ1-1 NA TRBV28 NA TGTGCCACCCAGAGGGGGTGGAACACTGAAGCTTTCTTT CATQRGWNTEAFF
TRBJ2-1 TRBD1 TRBV10-1 NA TGCGCCAGCAACCCGGGACAGGGGAACAATGAGCAGTTCTTC CASNPGQGNNEQFF
TRBJ1-2 NA TRBV20-1 NA TGCAGTGCTAGTAAGGACATTCGGGCCTTC CSASKDIRAF
TRBJ2-7 TRBD1 TRBV4-2 once TGTGCCAGCAGCCAGGACCTAGAGGGGGCTTACGAGCAGTACTTC CASSQDLEGAYEQYF
TRBJ1-1 NA TRBV6-5 NA TGTGCCAGCAGTTACGCGGGGACTGAAGCTTTCTTT CASSYAGTEAFF
TRBJ1-2 TRBD1 TRBV2 NA TGTGCCAGCGTCGACAGGGCCCTCCTTAACTATGGCTACACCTTC CASVDRALLNYGYTF